This T cell receptor (beta chain) was sequenced during a study of blood T cell repertoires in COVID-19. At the level of the study: Whether acute or convalescent, the COVID-19 samples came from the United States, Italy and Spain.

V shed 3 bases, J shed 3 bases, and the junction held 13 bases outside the gene matches. The germline gives CDR1 LGHNA, CDR2 YNFKEQ. There are 18 residues in the CDR3. The assay was immunoSEQ multiplex PCR, and TCRdb's table has in-frame clones only and misses some. The data contain approximately 230,000 clones, 85% to 90% of them singletons. The sequencing input was PBMCs or T cells enriched from blood (not recorded which). This chain joins TRBV4-2 and TRBJ2-7, with TRBD2 matching 11 bases. The clonotype comes from a man younger than 35 who had recovered from COVID-19. The CDR3 DNA is TGTGCCAGCAGCCACGGGACTAGCGGAGGCCCCCTCGGCTACGAGCAGTACTTC. Protein sequence: CASSHGTSGGPLGYEQYF.